One sample yielded the 22 T cell receptor beta chains listed below, sequenced in a study of T-cell memory formation after mild COVID-19. Each CDR3 protein gets one entry after TCRdb re-called the 5' RACE reads with MiXCR. The repertoire holds about 200,000 distinct CDR3 sequences, with around 20% as singletons. The sequencing input was PBMCs or a T cell subset sorted from them (not recorded which). All receptors come from an adult woman who had mild COVID-19 (a few samples of this study predate the infection). Cell type and time point are not known.

This clonotype was recorded a few times. The J gene is TRBJ2-3, the V gene TRBV15, with 7 nucleotides matching TRBD2. The length of the CDR3 is 16 residues. In germline, CDR1 is LNHNV, CDR2 YYDKDF (reference sequence). V lost 0 bases to trimming and J lost 7 bases; unmatched junction nucleotides: 10. CDR3 in DNA: TGTGCCACCAGCAGAGATAGGTCTAGCGGTGGCTATACGCAGTATTTT. Translation gives CATSRDRSSGGYTQYF.

This clonotype showed up just a few times. This chain joins TRBV2 and TRBJ2-7; 9 bases line up with TRBD1. The V gene's germline CDR1 is SNHLY and CDR2 FYNNEI. The V and J ends lost 4 bases and 5 bases, in that order; junction bases with no gene match: 9. CDR3 size: 15 residues. The CDR3: CASSGGGTGSHEQYF. CDR3 sequence (DNA): TGTGCCAGCAGTGGGGGTGGGACAGGGTCCCACGAGCAGTACTTC. The whole variable domain, filled in from reference TRBV2 and TRBJ2-7, reads EPEVTQTPSHQVTQMGQEVILRCVPISNHLYFYWYRQILGQKVEFLVSFYNNEISEKSEIFDDQFSVERPDGSNFTLKIRSTKLEDSAMYFCASSGGGTGSHEQYFGPGTRLTVT.

This clonotype was counted between two and nine times. The CDR3 region has the DNA TGTGCCACCAGCCAGACAGCGAGCTATGGCTACACCTTC. This encodes CATSQTASYGYTF. The chain joins TRBV24-1 to TRBJ1-2; D might be TRBD1 (5 bases). Germline CDR1 KGHDR, CDR2 SFDVKD. V lost 7 bases and J lost 4, with 12 bases in between. CDR3 length: 13 amino acids.

This clonotype showed up just a few times. This chain connects TRBV7-2 to TRBJ2-3; the match to TRBD2 covers 7 bases. This CDR3 comprises 15 residues. The germline gives CDR1 SGHTA, CDR2 FQGNSA. Trimming cost V 5 bases and J 2 bases; bases outside gene matches: 7. CDR3 coding DNA: TGTGCCAGCAGCCGGACTAGGGCTCACACAGATACGCAGTATTTT. It yields the protein CASSRTRAHTDTQYF. Full variable domain (outside the CDR3, taken from reference TRBV7-2 and TRBJ2-3): GAGVSQSPSNKVTEKGKDVELRCDPISGHTALYWYRQSLGQGLEFLIYFQGNSAPDKSGLPSDRFSAERTGGSVSTLTIQRTQQEDSAVYLCASSRTRAHTDTQYFGPGTRLTVL.

The V gene is TRBV4-1, the J gene TRBJ1-2; possible D gene TRBD1, 5 bases. The germline V gene encodes CDR1 MGHRA and CDR2 YSYEKL. Between the trimmed V and J ends, which lost 3 bases and 5 bases, there was a span of 16 bases. CDR3 length: 15 residues. As DNA, the CDR3 is TGCGCCAGCAGCCATCCGGGACTGGGAGGATATGGCTACACCTTC. Translating it yields CASSHPGLGGYGYTF.

V and J are TRBV6-2 or TRBV6-3 and TRBJ2-3; 7 bases fit TRBD2. The trim removed 7 bases at V and 5 bases at J, leaving 12 bases unmatched. Looked up from germline, CDR1 is MNHEY and CDR2 is SVGEGT. CDR3 length: 15 amino acids. For the CDR3, the DNA is TGTGCCAGCAATCCTGGAGGACTAGTAGTAGATACGCAGTATTTT. Amino acids: CASNPGGLVVDTQYF.

Notes on this clonotype: Compared with germline, one end of the junction differs, possibly owing to a read error. The J gene is TRBJ2-2, the V gene TRBV7-9; D not resolved. Per the germline V gene, CDR1 is SEHNR and CDR2 is FQNEAQ (reference sequence). The CDR3 is 8 residues long. CDR3 sequence (DNA): TGTGCCAGCAGCCAAACTGGGTTT. Residues: CASSQTGF.

By frequency in the sample, this clonotype is medium-sized. The chain couples TRBV5-1 to TRBJ1-1; no definite D call. V was trimmed by 0 bases and J by 0 bases, leaving 9 bases between them. This CDR3 is 15 amino acids long. Germline CDR1 reads SGHRS; CDR2 reads YFSETQ. The CDR3 DNA reads as TGCGCCAGCAGCTTGGAAACAGATATGAACACTGAAGCTTTCTTT. This sequence encodes CASSLETDMNTEAFF.

This rearrangement joins TRBV7-8 to TRBJ2-1, with 10 bases aligning to TRBD2. The CDR3 is made up of 14 amino acids. J was trimmed by 10 bases and V by 5 bases; bases with no gene match: 8. Per germline, CDR1 SGHVS and CDR2 FQNEAQ. The CDR3 region has the DNA TGTGCCAGCAGCCGCCCGGCTAGCGGGGGAGAGCAGTTCTTC. Protein product: CASSRPASGGEQFF.

This clonotype was detected a few times. The gene calls are TRBV27 and TRBJ2-7; the D is unclear. This CDR3 comprises 13 residues. The germline CDR1 and CDR2 sequences are MNHEY and SMNVEV (reference sequence). Trimming removed 5 bases at V and 6 bases at J, with 14 bases between. The CDR3 bases are TGTGCCAGCAGTCCCCTCCCACCCGCCGAGCAGTACTTC. Encoded protein: CASSPLPPAEQYF.

The rearrangement uses TRBV20-1 and TRBJ2-1; TRBD2 might be the D (6 bases). Deletions cut 3 bases from V and 5 bases from J, with 11 bases between. The CDR3 loop spans 13 amino acids. Germline V gene data show CDR1 as DFQATT and CDR2 as SNEGSKA (reference sequence). The CDR3 nucleotides read TGCAGTGCTAGCGGGAGAATTCACAATGAGCAGTTCTTC. Encoded protein: CSASGRIHNEQFF.

The chain employs TRBV3-1 and TRBJ2-5; tentatively, D is TRBD2 (5 bases). V lost 1 base to trimming and J lost 5 bases, with 11 bases between them. The CDR3 covers 14 residues. Looked up from germline, CDR1 is LGHDT and CDR2 is YNNKEL (reference sequence). CDR3 coding DNA: TGTGCCAGCAGCCAAGTCGCTAGCAGGGAGACCCAGTACTTC. Residues: CASSQVASRETQYF.

The V call is TRBV12-3 or TRBV12-4, the J call TRBJ2-1; D gene ambiguous. CDR3 size: 11 residues. Deletions cut 10 bases from V and 9 bases from J, with 13 bases between. The CDR3 loop reads CANRKRGEQFF. The CDR3, as DNA: TGTGCCAACCGTAAGCGAGGTGAGCAGTTCTTC.

A few counts support this clonotype. This rearrangement joins TRBV7-8 to TRBJ1-5; 8 bases are shared with TRBD1. This CDR3 has 16 amino acids. Germline V lookup: CDR1 SGHVS, CDR2 FQNEAQ. Trimming took 4 bases from V and 6 from J; bases not matched to a gene: 11. The CDR3 sequence is CASSYGQGAPGQPQHF. As DNA, the CDR3 is TGTGCCAGCAGCTACGGACAGGGTGCCCCCGGTCAGCCCCAGCATTTT. The entire variable domain, with the rest obtained from reference TRBV7-8 and TRBJ1-5, is as follows: GAGVSQSPRYKVAKRGQDVALRCDPISGHVSLFWYQQALGQGPEFLTYFQNEAQLDKSGLPSDRFFAERPEGSVSTLKIQRTQQEDSAVYLCASSYGQGAPGQPQHFGDGTRLSIL.

The table lists this clonotype with many counts. The rearrangement links TRBV7-2 to TRBJ2-3, with 9 bases that match TRBD1. The germline V gene encodes CDR1 SGHTA and CDR2 FQGNSA. V gave up 6 bases and J gave up 3 bases; unmatched junction bases: 4. The CDR3 covers 14 residues. Here the CDR3 DNA reads TGTGCCAGCAGAACGGGACAGGGAACAGATACGCAGTATTTT. The encoded protein is CASRTGQGTDTQYF.

The genes are TRBV7-9 and TRBJ2-3; D gene unclear. The V end lost 8 bases, the J end lost 2 bases, and 14 bases lay between the germline ends. The CDR3 is 14 amino acids. Germline CDR1 SEHNR, CDR2 FQNEAQ (reference sequence). The CDR3 DNA follows: TGTGCCAGCGGCCCTCCCAGAAACACAGATACGCAGTATTTT. Protein sequence: CASGPPRNTDTQYF.

This clonotype turned up a few times. The V and J genes are TRBV7-3 and TRBJ2-7; D may be TRBD2 (7 bases). This CDR3 is built from 15 residues. The V gene's germline CDR1 is SGHTA and CDR2 FQGTGA. Trimming took off 3 bases at V and 4 bases at J, with 16 bases between the two ends. CDR3 DNA sequence: TGTGCCAGCAGCTTTAACGCGGGGGCCGTATACGAGCAGTACTTC. Translation: CASSFNAGAVYEQYF.

The chain carries TRBV14 and TRBJ2-1; a weak D match, TRBD2 (6 bases). V dropped 4 bases and J dropped 5 bases, with 6 bases sitting between them. Germline CDR1 is SGHDN and CDR2 is FVKESK. The CDR3 sequence is 12 residues long. Here the CDR3 reads CASSLADNEQFF. Here the CDR3 DNA reads TGTGCCAGCAGCCTAGCGGACAATGAGCAGTTCTTC.

The chain employs TRBV7-3 and TRBJ2-5; 7 bases match TRBD1. Germline assignment: CDR1 SGHTA and CDR2 FQGTGA. This CDR3 region has 13 residues. The V and J ends lost 5 bases and 6 bases, in that order; junction bases with no gene match: 6. DNA for the CDR3: TGTGCCAGCAGCGAACAGGGGTCCCAGACCCAGTACTTC. Translation: CASSEQGSQTQYF.

This clonotype came up once. CDR3 DNA: TGTGCCAGCTCACCAGGACAGGGGGCCTTACCTAGCACAGATACGCAGTATTTT. Translation: CASSPGQGALPSTDTQYF. The chain is built from TRBV18 and TRBJ2-3; 11 positions match TRBD1. The CDR3 extends over 18 amino acids. The V gene end was trimmed by 2 bases and the J gene end by 0 bases; junction bases not matched to a gene: 7. The germline V gene encodes CDR1 KGHSH and CDR2 LQKENI. Together with reference TRBV18 and TRBJ2-3, the CDR3 gives the full variable domain: NAGVMQNPRHLVRRRGQEARLRCSPMKGHSHVYWYRQLPEEGLKFMVYLQKENIIDESGMPKERFSAEFPKEGPSILRIQQVVRGDSAAYFCASSPGQGALPSTDTQYFGPGTRLTVL.

Only a few counts were recorded for this clonotype. The chain uses TRBV7-9 and TRBJ1-1; D remains ambiguous. CDR3 length equals 12 residues. Trimming took 1 base from V and 8 from J, leaving 8 bases between them. Germline values: CDR1 SEHNR, CDR2 FQNEAQ (reference sequence). CDR3 residues: CASSLGGGEAFF. The CDR3 DNA reads as TGTGCCAGCAGCTTAGGGGGAGGCGAAGCTTTCTTT.

This clonotype has only a few counts. The chain has TRBV7-9 and TRBJ2-7; 9 bases agree with TRBD1. Germline V gene data show CDR1 as SEHNR and CDR2 as FQNEAQ (reference sequence). The V and J ends lost 6 bases and 5 bases, in that order; junction bases with no gene match: 17. The CDR3 spans 17 residues. The CDR3 loop reads CASSPGGVRDRADEQYF. DNA for the CDR3: TGTGCCAGCAGTCCAGGAGGGGTCCGGGACAGGGCGGACGAGCAGTACTTC. The variable domain in full, completed from reference TRBV7-9 and TRBJ2-7, reads DTGVSQNPRHKITKRGQNVTFRCDPISEHNRLYWYRQTLGQGPEFLTYFQNEAQLEKSRLLSDRFSAERPKGSFSTLEIQRTEQGDSAMYLCASSPGGVRDRADEQYFGPGTRLTVT.